This passage covers 20 T cell receptor beta chains from one sample sequenced in a study of OX40 agonist ivuxolimab in advanced cancers. Produced via immunoSEQ multiplex PCR; TCRdb's table is partial and in-frame only. Among roughly 86,000 clones listed, about 86% were seen once. Material: CD4+ or CD8+ T cells sorted from blood, obtained in a trial of the OX40 agonist ivuxolimab. These receptors were collected from an adult with an advanced solid tumor such as melanoma, head and neck, liver or kidney cancer.

V usage is TRBV6-6 and J usage is TRBJ2-1; D gene ambiguous. Germline V gene sequence: CDR1 MNHNY, CDR2 SVGAGI (reference sequence). This CDR3 spans 16 amino acids. Deletions cut 6 bases from V and 0 bases from J, with 15 bases between. CDR3 coding DNA: TGTGCCAGCAGCCGATTGATAACGAGCTCCTACAATGAGCAGTTCTTC. Translated: CASSRLITSSYNEQFF.

V and J are TRBV5-3 and TRBJ1-5; 11 nucleotides line up with TRBD1. TRBV5-3 is an open reading frame whose function is uncertain. The CDR3 is 18 amino acids. V was pared by 4 bases and J by 2 bases, with 11 bases of the junction left unmatched. CDR3: CARSVSRTGGMCNQPQHF. The CDR3 DNA follows: TGTGCCAGAAGCGTTTCAAGGACAGGGGGCATGTGCAATCAGCCCCAGCATTTT.

This clone was picked up one time. CDR3 in DNA: TGTGCCATCAGTGAGAGTGGGGGGTTTCAAGAGACCCAGTACTTC. Translated, it gives CAISESGGFQETQYF. This chain joins TRBV10-3 and TRBJ2-5; a weak D match, TRBD2 (6 bases). Germline CDR1 ENHRY, CDR2 SYGVKD. The germline V and J ends were trimmed by 2 bases and 2 bases, with 12 bases remaining between them. This CDR3 is built from 15 residues.

The rearrangement links TRBV28 to TRBJ1-2, with D unclear. Germline CDR1 MDHEN, CDR2 SYDVKM. Between the trimmed V and J ends, which lost 3 bases and 5 bases, there was a span of 10 bases. This CDR3 comprises 13 residues. The chain's CDR3 is CASSLSTRYGYTF. The CDR3 DNA sequence: TGTGCCAGCAGTTTGTCGACTCGGTATGGCTACACCTTC.

This clone has a count of ten or more. The chain carries TRBV5-1 and TRBJ2-5; 9 nucleotides line up with TRBD2. CDR1 is SGHRS, CDR2 YFSETQ, per germline. The CDR3 loop spans 18 amino acids. V was clipped by 0 bases and J by 4 bases; unmatched bases: 13. The CDR3 region is CASSLVGASGTSGETQYF. Written as DNA, the CDR3 is TGCGCCAGCAGCTTGGTCGGGGCTAGCGGGACCTCGGGAGAGACCCAGTACTTC.

This clone has just one count. The rearrangement joins TRBV4-3 to TRBJ1-6; D is perhaps TRBD1 (5 bases). The CDR3 loop spans 14 amino acids. The V end was cut by 0 bases, the J end by 9 bases, with 9 bases between. Per the germline V gene, CDR1 is LGHNA and CDR2 is YSLEER. The CDR3 reads CASSQDRDISPLHF. For the CDR3, the DNA is TGCGCCAGCAGCCAAGACAGGGATATTTCACCCCTCCACTTT.

The chain is built from TRBV28 and TRBJ1-2, with TRBD1 as a possible D gene (6 bases). Germline CDR1 reads MDHEN; CDR2 reads SYDVKM. The CDR3 sequence is 12 residues long. The V gene lost 5 bases and the J gene lost 7 bases, with 11 bases spanning the gap. In DNA, the CDR3 is TGTGCCAGCAGTCTTCAGGGGCTTGGCTACACCTTC. It is translated as CASSLQGLGYTF.

This CDR3 is CASSLLGTPGHEQYF. In DNA, the CDR3 is TGTGCCAGCAGCCTTCTGGGGACCCCTGGCCACGAGCAGTACTTC. The chain carries TRBV9 and TRBJ2-7; either TRBD1 or TRBD2 may fit D (5 bases each). Germline CDR1 and CDR2: SGDLS and YYNGEE. This CDR3 region has 15 residues. V lost 4 bases and J 5 bases, leaving 19 bases between the germline ends.

This chain joins TRBV19 and TRBJ1-4; unclear D gene. Trimming shortened V by 4 bases and J by 10 bases, and 22 bases separated the two germline ends. The CDR3 runs to 16 residues. Germline V gene data show CDR1 as LNHDA and CDR2 as SQIVND (reference sequence). The CDR3 DNA reads as TGTGCCAGTAGTACGAAAGAGACCCTTAGGGTTGGAAAACTGTTTTTT. It is translated as CASSTKETLRVGKLFF.

The rearrangement uses TRBV7-2 and TRBJ1-6, with a weak D call TRBD1 (6 bases). This CDR3 comprises 15 residues. In germline, CDR1 is SGHTA, CDR2 FQGNSA. Trimming stripped 3 bases from V and 6 bases from J, with 12 bases between. Written as DNA, the CDR3 is TGTGCCAGCAGCTTGGGGGGCGCCGTTAATTCACCCCTCCACTTT. It codes for CASSLGGAVNSPLHF.

This chain joins TRBV4-3 and TRBJ2-7; D not certain. The ends were cut back, 0 bases at V and 7 bases at J, with 13 bases in the middle. The CDR3 covers 14 residues. CDR1 is LGHNA and CDR2 is YSLEER in the germline V gene. CDR3 sequence reads: CASSQESRGGEQYF. The CDR3 bases are TGCGCCAGCAGCCAAGAATCCCGAGGTGGGGAGCAGTACTTC.

The chain employs TRBV11-2 and TRBJ1-2; no clear D gene. Germline CDR1 is SGHAT and CDR2 is FQNNGV. The V gene lost 4 bases and the J gene lost 4 bases, with 7 bases spanning the gap. This CDR3 is 12 amino acids long. The DNA of the CDR3 is TGTGCCAGCAGCTCGGAGAGCTATGGCTACACCTTC. Amino acids: CASSSESYGYTF.

This chain uses TRBV5-5 with TRBJ1-4, with TRBD1 identical over 11 bases. The CDR3 contains 14 residues. The germline gives CDR1 SGHKS, CDR2 YYEKEE (reference sequence). The V gene end was trimmed by 4 bases and the J gene end by 7 bases; junction bases not matched to a gene: 3. The CDR3 is CASSQGTGGEKLFF. The CDR3 DNA sequence: TGTGCCAGCAGCCAAGGGACAGGGGGTGAAAAACTGTTTTTT.

The V and J genes are TRBV28 and TRBJ1-1; 8 nucleotides agree with TRBD1. CDR3 size: 14 residues. V dropped 6 bases and J dropped 4; count of bases not matched to a gene: 7. Germline loops: CDR1 MDHEN, CDR2 SYDVKM. The CDR3 reads CASRSGQGSTEAFF. Here the CDR3 DNA reads TGTGCCAGCAGATCAGGACAGGGTAGCACTGAAGCTTTCTTT. Based on the CDR3 plus reference TRBV28 and TRBJ1-1, the full variable domain is DVKVTQSSRYLVKRTGEKVFLECVQDMDHENMFWYRQDPGLGLRLIYFSYDVKMKEKGDIPEGYSVSREKKERFSLILESASTNQTSMYLCASRSGQGSTEAFFGQGTRLTVV.

The V and J genes are TRBV28 and TRBJ1-5; a weak D match, TRBD1 (6 bases). Between the trimmed V and J ends, which lost 6 bases and 1 base, there was a span of 16 bases. Germline CDR1 is MDHEN and CDR2 is SYDVKM. The CDR3 covers 16 residues. CDR3 residues: CASSPFTTGSNQPQHF. Written as DNA, the CDR3 is TGTGCCAGCAGCCCATTTACTACAGGGAGCAATCAGCCCCAGCATTTT.

The chain carries TRBV7-9 and TRBJ2-1; TRBD2 matches at 9 bases. Trimming cost V 5 bases and J 5 bases; bases outside gene matches: 7. Germline CDR1 SEHNR, CDR2 FQNEAQ (reference sequence). The CDR3 has 15 amino acids. CDR3 coding DNA: TGTGCCAGCAGCGCCACTAGCGGGCATAACAATGAGCAGTTCTTC. Translating gives CASSATSGHNNEQFF.

This clone was picked up one time. The chain couples TRBV6-5 to TRBJ2-1, with 7 bases matching TRBD1. Unmatched junction bases numbered 3, after V lost 6 bases and J lost 4 bases. CDR3 length equals 13 residues. CDR1 and CDR2 (germline): MNHEY, SVGAGI. The CDR3: CASRQGRYNEQFF. CDR3 coding DNA: TGTGCCAGCAGACAGGGGAGATACAATGAGCAGTTCTTC.

The chain links TRBV28 to TRBJ1-1, with 7 nucleotides matching TRBD1. CDR3 size: 16 residues. The germline V gene has CDR1 MDHEN and CDR2 SYDVKM. After removal of 5 bases from V and 4 bases from J, the junction contained 13 bases not matched to a gene. CDR3 coding DNA: TGTGCCAGCAGTCCTCGAGGGCAGGGGGTTCGCACTGAAGCTTTCTTT. It is translated as CASSPRGQGVRTEAFF.

V and J are TRBV11-2 and TRBJ1-1; a weak D match, TRBD1 (5 bases). The CDR3 is 15 residues long. Germline lookup yields CDR1 SGHAT and CDR2 FQNNGV. Trimming removed 1 base at V and 9 bases at J, with 18 bases between. This CDR3 reads CASSLVRDGRHQAFF. CDR3 DNA: TGTGCCAGCAGCTTAGTCCGGGACGGGAGACACCAAGCTTTCTTT.

The rearrangement uses TRBV30 and TRBJ1-1; possibly TRBD1 for D (5 bases). This CDR3 comprises 11 residues. The germline V gene encodes CDR1 GTSNPN and CDR2 SVGIG (reference sequence). Trimming shortened V by 4 bases and J by 7 bases, and 10 bases separated the two germline ends. This CDR3 reads CAWITGVEAFF. The CDR3 DNA reads as TGTGCCTGGATAACAGGCGTTGAAGCTTTCTTT.